This TCR beta chain was captured in a study of blood T cell repertoires in COVID-19. Study context: Whether acute or convalescent, the COVID-19 samples came from the United States, Italy and Spain. The analysed material was cDNA or gDNA that came from T cells, B-cell-depleted T cells, or PBMCs.

The CDR3 is 13 amino acids. The germline V gene encodes CDR1 MNHEY and CDR2 SVGAGI. V was pared by 5 bases and J by 16 bases, with 11 bases of the junction left unmatched. Under the authors' procedure: It was from reference gene primer amplification that nucleated cell counts were estimated. Clones were read by immunoSEQ multiplex PCR, and TCRdb kept only the in-frame ones, dropping some. Clone size and the V and J calls come from that table; the DNA yielded D and trimming. The sample shows hundreds of thousands of clones, around nine tenths of them seen only once. Categorization into cohorts depended on clinical history that participants reported.

The sequenced sample was PBMCs or T cells enriched from blood (not recorded which). This receptor was identified in a woman between 18 and 29 years old who had recovered from COVID-19. This chain connects TRBV6-5 to TRBJ1-6; 7 bases line up with TRBD1. The CDR3 here is CASSTQQGQILHF. In nucleotides, the CDR3 is TGTGCCAGCAGTACCCAACAGGGGCAGATTCTCCACTTT.